This T cell receptor beta chain appears in the sequencing data of a study of beta chain features in type 1 diabetes. Study as a whole: All of the samples together had some 110 million sorted cells examined.

V was shortened by 5 bases and J by 5 bases, with 15 bases between the two germline ends. Germline V gene sequence: CDR1 MNHEY, CDR2 SMNVEV (reference sequence). The CDR3 is 14 residues long. A single heparinised draw of approximately 0.11 L on average was taken per donor. All of the isolated RNA was reverse transcribed, so expressed TCRB transcripts were sequenced. Using immunoSEQ multiplex PCR, the repertoire was profiled, and TCRdb retains in-frame clones only, with some absent. The sample shows about 330,000 clones, approximately 9.9% of them seen only once. Sequenced sample: naive CD4+ T cells from blood. This chain joins TRBV27 and TRBJ1-1; D possibly corresponds to TRBD1 (5 bases). The TCR was taken from a woman in her thirties in good health. CDR3 sequence: CASSEDKANTEAFF. CDR3 DNA sequence: TGTGCCAGCAGTGAGGACAAGGCTAATACTGAAGCTTTCTTT.